This TCR beta chain was captured by sequencing in a study of Ad26.COV2.S vaccination and SARS-CoV-2 variants. Study at large: Administration of Ad26.COV2.S was intramuscular, either once or twice 56 days apart.

TCRdb's table, derived via immunoSEQ multiplex PCR, lists solely in-frame clones and lacks some. The data hold 300,000 to 350,000 clones, with 90% observed a single time. This CDR3 is built from 11 residues. Documented treatment: over 15 received Ad26.COV2.S at low or high dose, single or two shots; 5 received placebo; per-sample allocation not given. Samples were taken on day 63 after the first vaccine or placebo injection. The chain carries TRBV12-2 and TRBJ2-7. TRBV12-2 has pseudogene status. The input for sequencing was peripheral blood, taken in a trial of Ad26.COV2.S vaccine versus placebo. This clonotype was sampled from a person aged 18-60 years who received the Ad26.COV2.S COVID-19 vaccine or a placebo. The CDR3 region is CASRSPAEQYF. The CDR3 nucleotides are TGTGCAAGTCGCTCCCCCGCCGAGCAGTACTTC.